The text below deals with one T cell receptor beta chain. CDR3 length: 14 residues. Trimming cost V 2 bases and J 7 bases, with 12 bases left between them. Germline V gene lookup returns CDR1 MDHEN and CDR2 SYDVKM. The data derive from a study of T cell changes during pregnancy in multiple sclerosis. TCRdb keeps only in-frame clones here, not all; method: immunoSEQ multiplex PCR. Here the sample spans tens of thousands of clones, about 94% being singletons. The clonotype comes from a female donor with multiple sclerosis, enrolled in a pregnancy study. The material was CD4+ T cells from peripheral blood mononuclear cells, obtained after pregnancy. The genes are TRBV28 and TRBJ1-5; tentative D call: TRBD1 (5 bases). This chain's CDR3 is CASSLTRDFQPQHF. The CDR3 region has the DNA TGTGCCAGCAGTTTAACCCGGGACTTCCAGCCCCAGCATTTT.